The 18 T cell receptor beta chains below were found in one sample sequenced in a study of blood T cell repertoires in COVID-19. TCRdb keeps only in-frame clones here, not all; method: immunoSEQ multiplex PCR. The table lists 180,000 or so clones, approximately 80% of them singletons. Material: PBMCs or T cells enriched from blood (not recorded which). The source is a man in his 60s who had been exposed to COVID-19.

The V call is TRBV19, the J call TRBJ2-1, with D possibly matching TRBD2 (8 bases). CDR1 LNHDA and CDR2 SQIVND come from the germline V gene (reference sequence). V lost 5 bases, J lost 8 bases, and 16 bases lay in between. There are 14 residues in the CDR3. The CDR3 loop is CASSPPGGGYEQFF. Here the CDR3 DNA reads TGTGCCAGTAGTCCCCCGGGAGGGGGCTATGAGCAGTTCTTC.

This clone has just a few counts. CDR3 loop: CASSESANYGYTF. The CDR3 DNA is TGTGCCAGCAGTGAATCAGCTAACTATGGCTACACCTTC. The V gene is TRBV25-1, the J gene TRBJ1-2; no clear D gene. Trimming took 1 base from V and 0 from J, leaving 3 bases between them. Germline-derived CDR1 and CDR2 are MGHDK and SYGVNS. The CDR3 spans 13 residues.

This chain links TRBV9 with TRBJ1-3; 7 bases are a match to TRBD1. Germline assignment: CDR1 SGDLS and CDR2 YYNGEE. After removal of 5 bases from V and 3 bases from J, the junction contained 8 bases not matched to a gene. This CDR3 is 15 amino acids long. The CDR3 loop is CASSARQGGGNTIYF. The CDR3 nucleotides are TGTGCCAGCAGTGCTAGACAGGGCGGTGGAAACACCATATATTTT.

The rearrangement uses TRBV7-2 and TRBJ1-4; 7 nucleotides match TRBD1. V shed 6 bases and J 4 bases; nucleotides not matched to a gene: 5. In germline, CDR1 is SGHTA, CDR2 FQGNSA. The CDR3 contains 14 residues. CDR3 amino acids: CASRPGQRNEKLFF. Here the CDR3 DNA reads TGTGCCAGCAGGCCGGGACAGCGTAATGAAAAACTGTTTTTT.

The chain uses TRBV29-1 and TRBJ2-1; 9 nucleotides align to TRBD2. V was pared by 7 bases and J by 3 bases, with 7 bases of the junction left unmatched. The length of the CDR3 is 14 residues. Germline assignment: CDR1 SQVTM and CDR2 ANQGSEA. As DNA, the CDR3 is TGCAGCGGCCTGTCACTAGCGGGCTACAATGAGCAGTTCTTC. This translates into CSGLSLAGYNEQFF.

DNA for the CDR3: TGCGCCAGCAGCTTGGGGACAGCAAACTCCTACGAGCAGTACTTC. Amino acids: CASSLGTANSYEQYF. V gene TRBV5-1 combines with J gene TRBJ2-7; a possible D gene is TRBD1 (6 bases). The CDR3 consists of 15 residues. The V end was cut by 0 bases, the J end by 0 bases, with 10 bases between. The germline CDR1 and CDR2 sequences are SGHRS and YFSETQ.

J is TRBJ2-5 and V is TRBV7-3; D is perhaps TRBD2 (5 bases). The CDR3 spans 14 residues. CDR1 is SGHTA, CDR2 FQGTGA, per germline. V was shortened by 2 bases and J by 0 bases, with 7 bases between the two germline ends. The CDR3 coding sequence is TGTGCCAGCAGCTTATTCGGGGACCAAGAGACCCAGTACTTC. Amino acid sequence: CASSLFGDQETQYF. The variable domain in full, with the rest retrieved from reference TRBV7-3 and TRBJ2-5, is GAGVSQTPSNKVTEKGKYVELRCDPISGHTALYWYRQSLGQGPEFLIYFQGTGAADDSGLPNDRFFAVRPEGSVSTLKIQRTERGDSAVYLCASSLFGDQETQYFGPGTRLLVL.

The chain uses TRBV28 and TRBJ2-2, with 10 positions matching TRBD2. The V segment lost 8 bases and the J segment 1 base; nucleotides outside the gene matches: 4. The CDR3 consists of 15 residues. CDR1 and CDR2 from the germline V gene are MDHEN and SYDVKM. The CDR3 sequence: CASSLAGGNTGELFF. The CDR3, as DNA: TGTGCCAGCTCCTTAGCGGGAGGGAACACCGGGGAGCTGTTTTTT. The full variable domain, completed using reference TRBV28 and TRBJ2-2, is DVKVTQSSRYLVKRTGEKVFLECVQDMDHENMFWYRQDPGLGLRLIYFSYDVKMKEKGDIPEGYSVSREKKERFSLILESASTNQTSMYLCASSLAGGNTGELFFGEGSRLTVL.

V and J are TRBV7-2 and TRBJ2-7, with a possible D match to TRBD2 (5 bases). Germline CDR1 reads SGHTA; CDR2 reads FQGNSA. CDR3 length: 16 amino acids. V lost 2 bases and J 6 bases, leaving 20 bases between the germline ends. For the CDR3, the DNA is TGTGCCAGCAGCTTAATTTTGAGTAGCGTCCCACGCGAGCAGTACTTC. Amino acids: CASSLILSSVPREQYF.

The rearrangement links TRBV5-4 to TRBJ2-1, with TRBD1 matching 9 bases. Per germline, CDR1 SGHNT and CDR2 YYREEE (reference sequence). V was pared by 0 bases and J by 4 bases, with 2 bases of the junction left unmatched. The CDR3 has 15 residues. The CDR3 loop reads CASSLAGQGYNEQFF. The CDR3 region has the DNA TGTGCCAGCAGCTTGGCCGGACAGGGGTACAATGAGCAGTTCTTC.

CDR3 in amino acids: CASSLMAGPDTQYF. The CDR3 DNA sequence: TGTGCCAGCAGTCTCATGGCGGGGCCAGATACGCAGTATTTT. The chain joins TRBV7-9 to TRBJ2-3; D is possibly TRBD2 (6 bases). Germline V lookup: CDR1 SEHNR, CDR2 FQNEAQ (reference sequence). V shed 6 bases and J shed 4 bases, with 14 bases lying between them. CDR3 size: 14 residues.

The V gene is TRBV2, the J gene TRBJ2-2; 7 bases are shared with TRBD1. CDR3 size: 15 residues. J gave up 0 bases and V 8 bases, and 6 bases lay outside the gene matches. Germline V gives CDR1 SNHLY, CDR2 FYNNEI. The CDR3 region is CASGKDRTNTGELFF. The CDR3 bases are TGTGCCAGCGGGAAGGACAGGACGAACACCGGGGAGCTGTTTTTT.

The J gene is TRBJ2-1, the V gene TRBV7-2, with TRBD2 as a possible D gene (5 bases). This CDR3 has 15 residues. CDR1 and CDR2 from the germline V gene are SGHTA and FQGNSA. V lost 4 bases, J lost 1 base, and 11 bases lay in between. CDR3 bases: TGTGCCAGCAGCTCGAGCGGTCCTTCCTACAATGAGCAGTTCTTC. The encoded protein is CASSSSGPSYNEQFF.

The V and J genes are TRBV9 and TRBJ2-2, with D perhaps TRBD2 (5 bases). The CDR3 is made up of 14 amino acids. Germline loops: CDR1 SGDLS, CDR2 YYNGEE. V dropped 0 bases and J dropped 4 bases, with 7 bases sitting between them. CDR3 sequence reads: CASSVAAGTGELFF. DNA for the CDR3: TGTGCCAGCAGCGTAGCCGCGGGCACCGGGGAGCTGTTTTTT.

This clone was counted once. This rearrangement joins TRBV6-1 to TRBJ1-5; perhaps TRBD1 as D (5 bases). V was pared by 2 bases and J by 2 bases, with 13 bases between. The CDR3 has 16 residues. Germline V gene lookup returns CDR1 MNHNS and CDR2 SASEGT. CDR3 nucleotides: TGTGCCAGCAGTGAATCCATGACAGTCGGCAATCAGCCCCAGCATTTT. Translation: CASSESMTVGNQPQHF.

The chain recombines TRBV11-3 with TRBJ1-1; tentative D call: TRBD1 (6 bases). V gave up 1 base and J gave up 3 bases, with 12 bases separating them. This CDR3 comprises 15 residues. Germline V gives CDR1 SGHNT, CDR2 YENEEA. The CDR3 sequence: CASSLVQGGYTEAFF. The CDR3 DNA reads as TGTGCCAGCAGCTTAGTACAGGGCGGGTACACTGAAGCTTTCTTT. The variable domain in full, completed from reference TRBV11-3 and TRBJ1-1, reads EAGVVQSPRYKIIEKKQPVAFWCNPISGHNTLYWYLQNLGQGPELLIRYENEEAVDDSQLPKDRFSAERLKGVDSTLKIQPAELGDSAVYLCASSLVQGGYTEAFFGQGTRLTVV.

This clone was seen only a few times. V usage is TRBV9 and J usage is TRBJ1-6; no definite D call. The germline V and J ends were trimmed by 0 bases and 8 bases, with 15 bases remaining between them. The CDR3 sequence is 16 residues long. The germline V gene has CDR1 SGDLS and CDR2 YYNGEE. This chain's CDR3 is CASSVGTGLLDSPLHF. DNA for the CDR3: TGTGCCAGCAGCGTAGGGACGGGGTTGTTGGATTCACCCCTCCACTTT.

This chain connects TRBV7-3 to TRBJ2-3; 13 nucleotides line up with TRBD2. From germline, CDR1 is SGHTA and CDR2 FQGTGA. Trimming cost V 5 bases and J 2 bases; bases outside gene matches: 10. The CDR3 has 18 amino acids. CDR3 loop: CASSTGLAGVDPTDTQYF. In DNA form, the CDR3 reads TGTGCCAGCAGCACTGGACTAGCGGGAGTGGATCCCACAGATACGCAGTATTTT. The full variable domain, rest sourced from reference TRBV7-3 and TRBJ2-3, is GAGVSQTPSNKVTEKGKYVELRCDPISGHTALYWYRQSLGQGPEFLIYFQGTGAADDSGLPNDRFFAVRPEGSVSTLKIQRTERGDSAVYLCASSTGLAGVDPTDTQYFGPGTRLTVL.